This T cell receptor (beta chain) is from a study of radiotherapy plus CTLA-4 blockade in lung cancer. Here immunoSEQ multiplex PCR was the method, and the copy in TCRdb shows in-frame clones only, minus some. The table records tens of thousands of clones, around 69% of them present only once. The CDR3 consists of 14 residues. V was clipped by 5 bases and J by 5 bases, with 15 bases between them. Germline-derived CDR1 and CDR2 are MNHEY and SVGAGI. This rearrangement joins TRBV6-5 to TRBJ2-5; D unresolved. This receptor was identified in a human donor with non-small cell lung cancer who had stable disease on radiotherapy plus ipilimumab. The input for sequencing was peripheral blood, taken from a patient treated with radiotherapy plus ipilimumab. CDR3 DNA sequence: TGTGCCAGCAGTCCCCTAGGGCAGAGGGAGACCCAGTACTTC. Translated, it gives CASSPLGQRETQYF.